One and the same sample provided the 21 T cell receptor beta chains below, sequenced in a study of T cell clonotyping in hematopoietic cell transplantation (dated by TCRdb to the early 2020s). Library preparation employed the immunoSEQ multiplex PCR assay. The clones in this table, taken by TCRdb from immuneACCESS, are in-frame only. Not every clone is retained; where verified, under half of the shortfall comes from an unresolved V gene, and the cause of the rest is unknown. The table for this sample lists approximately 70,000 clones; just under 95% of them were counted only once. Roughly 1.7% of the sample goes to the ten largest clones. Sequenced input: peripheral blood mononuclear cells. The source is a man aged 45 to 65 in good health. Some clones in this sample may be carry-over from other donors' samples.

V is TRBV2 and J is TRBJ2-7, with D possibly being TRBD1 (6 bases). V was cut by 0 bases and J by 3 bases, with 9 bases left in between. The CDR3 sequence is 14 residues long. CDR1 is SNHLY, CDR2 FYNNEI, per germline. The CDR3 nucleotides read TGTGCCAGCAGTGAAGCAAGACAGGACTACGAGCAGTACTTC. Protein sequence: CASSEARQDYEQYF.

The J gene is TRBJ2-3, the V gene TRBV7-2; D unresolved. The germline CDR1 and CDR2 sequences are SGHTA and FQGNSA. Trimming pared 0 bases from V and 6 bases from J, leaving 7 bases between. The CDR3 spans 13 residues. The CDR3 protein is CASSLAQWDTQYF. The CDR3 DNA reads TGTGCCAGCAGCTTAGCGCAGTGGGATACGCAGTATTTT.

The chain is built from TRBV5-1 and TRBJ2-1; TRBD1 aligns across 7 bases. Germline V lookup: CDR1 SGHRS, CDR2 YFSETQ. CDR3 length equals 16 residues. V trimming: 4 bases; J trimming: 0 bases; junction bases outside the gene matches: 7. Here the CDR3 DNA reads TGCGCCAGCAGCGATAAGGACAGGAGCTCCTACAATGAGCAGTTCTTC. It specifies CASSDKDRSSYNEQFF.

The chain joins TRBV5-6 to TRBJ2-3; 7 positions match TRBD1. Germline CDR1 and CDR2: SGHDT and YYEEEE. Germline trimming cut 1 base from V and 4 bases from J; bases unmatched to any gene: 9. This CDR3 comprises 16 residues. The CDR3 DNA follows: TGTGCCAGCAGCTTGCTTATACAGGGGCGGGCAGATACGCAGTATTTT. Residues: CASSLLIQGRADTQYF.

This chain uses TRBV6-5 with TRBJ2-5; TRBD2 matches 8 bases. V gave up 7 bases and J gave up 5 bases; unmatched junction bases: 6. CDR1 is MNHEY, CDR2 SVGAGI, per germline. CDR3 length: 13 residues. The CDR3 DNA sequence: TGTGCCAGCATGCGGGGGGCACGGGAGACCCAGTACTTC. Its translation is CASMRGARETQYF.

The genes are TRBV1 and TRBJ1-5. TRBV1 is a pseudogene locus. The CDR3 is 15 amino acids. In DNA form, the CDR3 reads TGCACCAGCAGCCAAGTTCGGGACTGGAATCAGCCCCAGCATTTT. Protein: CTSSQVRDWNQPQHF.

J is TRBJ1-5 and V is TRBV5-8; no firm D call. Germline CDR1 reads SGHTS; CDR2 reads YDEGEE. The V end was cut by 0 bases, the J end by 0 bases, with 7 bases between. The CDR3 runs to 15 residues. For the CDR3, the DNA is TGTGCCAGCAGCTTGGGCCCAGTTAGCAATCAGCCCCAGCATTTT. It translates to CASSLGPVSNQPQHF.

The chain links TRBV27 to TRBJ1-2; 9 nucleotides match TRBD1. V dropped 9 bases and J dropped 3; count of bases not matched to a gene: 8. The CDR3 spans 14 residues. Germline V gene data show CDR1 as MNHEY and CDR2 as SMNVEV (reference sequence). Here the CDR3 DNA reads TGTGCCAGTTCTAGGGACAGGGAGCACTATGGCTACACCTTC. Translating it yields CASSRDREHYGYTF.

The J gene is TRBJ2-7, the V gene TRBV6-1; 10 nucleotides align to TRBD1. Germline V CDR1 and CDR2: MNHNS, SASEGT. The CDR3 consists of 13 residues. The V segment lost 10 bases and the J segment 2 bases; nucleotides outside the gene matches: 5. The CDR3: CAIRQGAAYEQYF. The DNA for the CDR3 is TGTGCCATCCGACAGGGGGCAGCCTACGAGCAGTACTTC.

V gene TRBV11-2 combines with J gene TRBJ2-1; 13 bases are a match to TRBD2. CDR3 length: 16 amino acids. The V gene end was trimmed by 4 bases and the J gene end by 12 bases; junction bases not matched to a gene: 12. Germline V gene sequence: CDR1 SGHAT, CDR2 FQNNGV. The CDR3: CASSSPTSGRDMRQFF. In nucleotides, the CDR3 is TGTGCCAGCAGCTCCCCCACTAGCGGGAGGGATATGCGGCAGTTCTTC.

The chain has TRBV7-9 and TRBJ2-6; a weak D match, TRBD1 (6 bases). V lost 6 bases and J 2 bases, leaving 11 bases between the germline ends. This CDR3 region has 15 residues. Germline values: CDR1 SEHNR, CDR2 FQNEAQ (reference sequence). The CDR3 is CASSRTGTGANVLTF. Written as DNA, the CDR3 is TGTGCCAGCAGTAGAACAGGGACTGGGGCCAACGTCCTGACTTTC.

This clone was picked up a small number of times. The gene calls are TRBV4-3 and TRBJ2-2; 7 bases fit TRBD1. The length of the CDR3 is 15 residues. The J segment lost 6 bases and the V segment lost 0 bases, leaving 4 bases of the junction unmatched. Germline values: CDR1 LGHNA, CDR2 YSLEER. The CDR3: CASSQEAGGAGELFF. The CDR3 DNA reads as TGCGCCAGCAGCCAAGAAGCAGGGGGAGCCGGGGAGCTGTTTTTT.

The CDR3 here is CASRSKGQGAPEQYF. The CDR3 nucleotides read TGTGCCAGCAGAAGCAAGGGACAGGGGGCCCCCGAGCAGTACTTC. J is TRBJ2-7 and V is TRBV7-9; 12 nucleotides match TRBD1. With 6 bases clipped from V and 6 bases from J, the junction kept 9 bases outside the gene matches. The CDR3 has 15 residues. CDR1 SEHNR and CDR2 FQNEAQ come from the germline V gene (reference sequence). The variable domain in full, completed from reference TRBV7-9 and TRBJ2-7, reads DTGVSQNPRHKITKRGQNVTFRCDPISEHNRLYWYRQTLGQGPEFLTYFQNEAQLEKSRLLSDRFSAERPKGSFSTLEIQRTEQGDSAMYLCASRSKGQGAPEQYFGPGTRLTVT.

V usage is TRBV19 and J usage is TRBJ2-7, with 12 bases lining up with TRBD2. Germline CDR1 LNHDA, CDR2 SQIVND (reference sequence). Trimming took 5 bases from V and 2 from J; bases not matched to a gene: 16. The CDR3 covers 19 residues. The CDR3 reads CASSQGGGLAGGPAYEQYF. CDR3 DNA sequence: TGTGCCAGTAGTCAAGGAGGCGGGCTAGCGGGAGGGCCTGCCTACGAGCAGTACTTC.

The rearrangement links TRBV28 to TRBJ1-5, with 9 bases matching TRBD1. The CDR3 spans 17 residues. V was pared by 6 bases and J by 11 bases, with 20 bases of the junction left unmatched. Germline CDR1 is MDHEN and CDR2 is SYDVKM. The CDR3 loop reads CASRQISGTGQKVAQHF. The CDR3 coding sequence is TGTGCCAGCAGACAAATCTCCGGGACAGGGCAGAAGGTGGCCCAGCATTTT.

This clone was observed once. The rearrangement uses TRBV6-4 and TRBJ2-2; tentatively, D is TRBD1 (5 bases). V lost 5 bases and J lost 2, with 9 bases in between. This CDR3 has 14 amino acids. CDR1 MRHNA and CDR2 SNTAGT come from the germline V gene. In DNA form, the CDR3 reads TGTGCCAGCAGTTTCGACAGAAACACCGGGGAGCTGTTTTTT. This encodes CASSFDRNTGELFF.

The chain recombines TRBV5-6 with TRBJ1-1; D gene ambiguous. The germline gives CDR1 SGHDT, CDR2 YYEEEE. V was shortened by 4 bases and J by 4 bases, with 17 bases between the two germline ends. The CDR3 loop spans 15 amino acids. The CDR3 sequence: CASSPLGIGVTEAFF. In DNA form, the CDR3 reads TGTGCCAGCAGCCCCCTGGGAATTGGTGTCACTGAAGCTTTCTTT.

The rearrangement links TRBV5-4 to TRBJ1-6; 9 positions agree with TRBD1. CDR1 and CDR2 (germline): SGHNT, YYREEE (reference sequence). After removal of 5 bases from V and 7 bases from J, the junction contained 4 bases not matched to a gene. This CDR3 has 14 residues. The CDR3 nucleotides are TGTGCCAGCAGATGGGACAGGGTGAATTCACCCCTCCACTTT. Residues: CASRWDRVNSPLHF. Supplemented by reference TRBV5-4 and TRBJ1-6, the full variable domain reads ETGVTQSPTHLIKTRGQQVTLRCSSQSGHNTVSWYQQALGQGPQFIFQYYREEENGRGNFPPRFSGLQFPNYSSELNVNALELDDSALYLCASRWDRVNSPLHFGNGTRLTVT.

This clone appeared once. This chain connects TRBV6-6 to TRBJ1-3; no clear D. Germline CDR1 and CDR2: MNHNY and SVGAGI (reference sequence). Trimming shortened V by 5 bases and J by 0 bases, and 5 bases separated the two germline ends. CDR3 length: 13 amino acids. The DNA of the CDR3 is TGTGCCAGCAGTCAGGTCTCTGGAAACACCATATATTTT. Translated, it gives CASSQVSGNTIYF.

As DNA, the CDR3 is TGTGCCAGCAGCTGGACCGGACTAGCGGGTTACAATGAGCAGTTCTTC. Translated: CASSWTGLAGYNEQFF. This sequence joins TRBV5-6 and TRBJ2-1; 11 nucleotides agree with TRBD2. Germline V lookup: CDR1 SGHDT, CDR2 YYEEEE. This CDR3 has 16 residues. Trimming removed 3 bases from V and 4 bases from J; junction bases left unmatched: 6.

DNA for the CDR3: TGTGCCAGCAGTGAAGCCCGGACAGGGGGGTACTTC. Its translation is CASSEARTGGYF. V usage is TRBV6-1 and J usage is TRBJ2-7; 10 bases are shared with TRBD1. CDR3 length: 12 residues. Losses at the gene ends were 0 bases for V and 12 bases for J; bases not matched to a gene: 2. Germline V gives CDR1 MNHNS, CDR2 SASEGT.